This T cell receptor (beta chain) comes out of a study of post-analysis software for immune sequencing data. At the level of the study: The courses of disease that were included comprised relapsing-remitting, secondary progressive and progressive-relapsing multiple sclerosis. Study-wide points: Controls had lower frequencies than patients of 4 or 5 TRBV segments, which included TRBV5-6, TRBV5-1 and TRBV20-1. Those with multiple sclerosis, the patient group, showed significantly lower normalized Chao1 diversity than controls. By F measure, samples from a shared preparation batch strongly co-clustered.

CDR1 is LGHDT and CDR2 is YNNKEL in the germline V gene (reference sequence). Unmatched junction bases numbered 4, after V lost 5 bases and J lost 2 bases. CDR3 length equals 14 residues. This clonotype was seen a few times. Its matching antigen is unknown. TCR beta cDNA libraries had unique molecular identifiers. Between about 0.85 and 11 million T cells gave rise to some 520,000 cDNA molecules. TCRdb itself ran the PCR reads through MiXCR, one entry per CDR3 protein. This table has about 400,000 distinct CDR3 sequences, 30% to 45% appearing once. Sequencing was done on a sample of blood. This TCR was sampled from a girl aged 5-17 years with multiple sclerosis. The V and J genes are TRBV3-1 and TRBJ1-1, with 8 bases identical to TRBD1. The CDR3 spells CASSSDRVNTEAFF. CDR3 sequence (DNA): TGTGCCAGCAGCTCGGACAGGGTAAACACTGAAGCTTTCTTT.